Below, 26 T cell receptor beta chains from the same sample are listed, as sequenced in a study of blood T cell repertoires in COVID-19. The protocol was immunoSEQ multiplex PCR, while the TCRdb copy is restricted to in-frame clones and leaves out a portion. The sample yields 250,000 to 350,000 clones, approximately 83% seen once. Sequenced material: peripheral blood. The receptors come from a person aged 65 to 85 with COVID-19, enrolled during active disease.

The chain recombines TRBV5-1 with TRBJ2-1; the match to TRBD1 covers 7 bases. J lost 7 bases, V lost 2 bases, and 9 bases had no gene match. Germline V gene lookup returns CDR1 SGHRS and CDR2 YFSETQ. The CDR3 loop spans 15 amino acids. The CDR3 loop is CASSLNGDSLNEQFF. The CDR3 DNA follows: TGCGCCAGCAGCTTAAACGGGGACAGCTTAAATGAGCAGTTCTTC.

V is TRBV7-9 and J is TRBJ2-1, with 8 bases aligning to TRBD1. The trim removed 4 bases at V and 2 bases at J, leaving 4 bases unmatched. CDR1 and CDR2 from the germline V gene are SEHNR and FQNEAQ (reference sequence). The CDR3 sequence is 15 residues long. CDR3 in amino acids: CASSWGTGAYNEQFF. In nucleotides, the CDR3 is TGTGCCAGCAGCTGGGGGACAGGAGCCTACAATGAGCAGTTCTTC.

This clone was counted once. The chain employs TRBV12-3 or TRBV12-4 and TRBJ1-2; D not resolved. V gave up 7 bases and J gave up 6 bases, with 15 bases separating them. This CDR3 comprises 13 residues. For the CDR3, the DNA is TGTGCCAGCACTTTGGGCGGGGTCAATGGCTACACCTTC. Translated: CASTLGGVNGYTF.

J is TRBJ1-5 and V is TRBV5-8; D not resolved. The V gene's germline CDR1 is SGHTS and CDR2 YDEGEE. Between the trimmed V and J ends, which lost 0 bases and 5 bases, there was a span of 12 bases. CDR3 length equals 15 residues. CDR3 in DNA: TGTGCCAGCAGCTTGGGGTACACGGGAGATCAGCCCCAGCATTTT. It specifies CASSLGYTGDQPQHF.

The rearrangement links TRBV28 to TRBJ2-7; D gene ambiguous. Looked up from germline, CDR1 is MDHEN and CDR2 is SYDVKM. The CDR3 length is 15 residues. V lost 5 bases and J lost 0, with 14 bases in between. The CDR3 DNA sequence: TGTGCCAGCAGTCTATCCCGTGCAGGCTCCTACGAGCAGTACTTC. Its translation: CASSLSRAGSYEQYF.

This sequence joins TRBV5-6 and TRBJ2-1; 7 bases fit TRBD2. There are 13 residues in the CDR3. Germline CDR1 and CDR2: SGHDT and YYEEEE. Germline trimming cut 6 bases from V and 4 bases from J; bases unmatched to any gene: 4. CDR3 nucleotide sequence: TGTGCCAGCATGGCGGGAGTATACAATGAGCAGTTCTTC. Translated: CASMAGVYNEQFF.

This chain links TRBV10-3 with TRBJ2-1; 10 bases are a match to TRBD1. Trimming removed 6 bases from V and 8 bases from J; junction bases left unmatched: 10. The CDR3 is 15 residues long. CDR1 is ENHRY, CDR2 SYGVKD, per germline. The CDR3 here is CAISPGQGFSDEQFF. In DNA form, the CDR3 reads TGTGCCATCAGCCCGGGACAGGGGTTTTCCGATGAGCAGTTCTTC.

This clone was counted once. The V call is TRBV19, the J call TRBJ1-5; 7 bases map to TRBD1. Trimming cost V 5 bases and J 5 bases; bases outside gene matches: 6. In germline, CDR1 is LNHDA, CDR2 SQIVND (reference sequence). The CDR3 spans 14 residues. CDR3 in DNA: TGTGCCAGTAGTGCAGACAGGGCCTATCAGCCCCAGCATTTT. Translated: CASSADRAYQPQHF.

The chain employs TRBV30 and TRBJ2-5; 7 bases match TRBD1. The CDR3 has 15 residues. The J segment lost 5 bases and the V segment lost 8 bases, leaving 17 bases of the junction unmatched. Germline CDR1 GTSNPN, CDR2 SVGIG (reference sequence). The CDR3 DNA reads TGTGCCCACCAAGAACAGGGGTGGGCGAGGGAGACCCAGTACTTC. Protein sequence: CAHQEQGWARETQYF.

The V call is TRBV21-1, the J call TRBJ2-7; no DNA check was done on the table's D call, TRBD1. TRBV21-1 is annotated as a pseudogene. This CDR3 region has 17 residues. The CDR3 DNA reads TGTGCCAGCAGCAAAGGAGACCCGGGACAGGGTTCCTACGAGCAGTACTTC. Translated, it gives CASSKGDPGQGSYEQYF.

The rearrangement joins TRBV12-5 to TRBJ2-3, with 12 bases lining up with TRBD2. The V gene's germline CDR1 is LGHNT and CDR2 FRNRAP. J was trimmed by 3 bases and V by 3 bases; bases with no gene match: 1. The length of the CDR3 is 15 residues. CDR3 coding DNA: TGTGCTAGTGGTTTTGGGACTAGCGGGACAGATACGCAGTATTTT. It codes for CASGFGTSGTDTQYF.

The rearrangement links TRBV7-3 to TRBJ1-2; 8 bases fit TRBD1. After removal of 9 bases from V and 8 bases from J, the junction contained 14 bases not matched to a gene. Per germline, CDR1 SGHTA and CDR2 FQGTGA. The CDR3 length is 14 residues. The CDR3 region is CASTPSTGVKGYTF. The DNA for the CDR3 is TGTGCCAGTACTCCGTCGACAGGGGTTAAAGGCTACACCTTC.

The CDR3 loop is CASSMRAGGSYNEQFF. CDR3 nucleotide sequence: TGTGCCAGTAGTATGAGGGCAGGGGGCTCCTACAATGAGCAGTTCTTC. This chain joins TRBV19 and TRBJ2-1; 7 bases agree with TRBD1. J lost 0 bases, V lost 3 bases, and 5 bases had no gene match. CDR3 size: 16 residues. CDR1 is LNHDA and CDR2 is SQIVND in the germline V gene (reference sequence). Together with reference TRBV19 and TRBJ2-1, the CDR3 gives the full variable domain: DGGITQSPKYLFRKEGQNVTLSCEQNLNHDAMYWYRQDPGQGLRLIYYSQIVNDFQKGDIAEGYSVSREKKESFPLTVTSAQKNPTAFYLCASSMRAGGSYNEQFFGPGTRLTVL.

V is TRBV29-1 and J is TRBJ2-6; D not certain. Between the trimmed V and J ends, which lost 6 bases and 0 bases, there was a span of 6 bases. The CDR3 length is 13 residues. Germline CDR1 is SQVTM and CDR2 is ANQGSEA. The CDR3 DNA reads TGCAGCGTGCTAGGCTCTGGGGCCAACGTCCTGACTTTC. Translating it yields CSVLGSGANVLTF.

The chain couples TRBV5-1 to TRBJ1-1; a weak D match, TRBD1 (6 bases). The CDR3 has 17 residues. With 6 bases removed from V and 1 base from J, the gap between germline ends came to 22 bases. CDR1 and CDR2 (germline): SGHRS, YFSETQ. The CDR3 DNA reads TGCGCCAGCACCCCGAGGGGGGGTCGTGGAACGAACACTGAAGCTTTCTTT. Translating gives CASTPRGGRGTNTEAFF. The full variable domain, with the rest looked up from reference TRBV5-1 and TRBJ1-1, is KAGVTQTPRYLIKTRGQQVTLSCSPISGHRSVSWYQQTPGQGLQFLFEYFSETQRNKGNFPGRFSGRQFSNSRSEMNVSTLELGDSALYLCASTPRGGRGTNTEAFFGQGTRLTVV.

This clone was recorded once. The chain joins TRBV29-1 to TRBJ2-1; the match to TRBD2 covers 9 bases. With 7 bases clipped from V and 4 bases from J, the junction kept 5 bases outside the gene matches. Germline V gene data show CDR1 as SQVTM and CDR2 as ANQGSEA. The CDR3 extends over 13 amino acids. The CDR3 DNA reads TGCAGCGCCCCGACTAGCGGTTACAATGAGCAGTTCTTC. Translated: CSAPTSGYNEQFF.

The chain uses TRBV2 and TRBJ2-7; possible D gene TRBD2, 6 bases. CDR1 and CDR2 (germline): SNHLY, FYNNEI. The V end was cut by 6 bases, the J end by 3 bases, with 15 bases between. The CDR3 covers 14 residues. CDR3: CASRRDSPYYEQYF. CDR3 nucleotide sequence: TGTGCCAGCAGGAGGGACTCTCCTTACTACGAGCAGTACTTC.

The gene calls are TRBV19 and TRBJ2-6, with 10 bases lining up with TRBD1. Germline CDR1 reads LNHDA; CDR2 reads SQIVND (reference sequence). The CDR3 is 20 residues long. Trimming at V came to 3 bases and at J to 0 bases, leaving 11 bases not matched to a gene. CDR3 nucleotides: TGTGCCAGTAGTATCCTCCGGGGGGACAGGGGTATCTCTGGGGCCAACGTCCTGACTTTC. The encoded protein is CASSILRGDRGISGANVLTF.

The table lists this clone with a count of one. The chain joins TRBV28 to TRBJ2-7; tentative D call: TRBD1 (5 bases). Germline assignment: CDR1 MDHEN and CDR2 SYDVKM. This CDR3 region has 14 residues. Trimming took off 2 bases at V and 4 bases at J, with 12 bases between the two ends. The CDR3 here is CASSLVGVNYEQYF. The CDR3 DNA is TGTGCCAGCAGTTTAGTAGGGGTTAATTACGAGCAGTACTTC.

V gene TRBV5-4 combines with J gene TRBJ2-3, with 8 bases aligning to TRBD1. This CDR3 has 17 residues. Unmatched junction bases numbered 11, after V lost 1 base and J lost 4 bases. Germline-derived CDR1 and CDR2 are SGHNT and YYREEE (reference sequence). CDR3 sequence reads: CASSLLVNRGTSDTQYF. Here the CDR3 DNA reads TGTGCCAGCAGCTTGCTGGTAAACAGGGGGACGTCAGATACGCAGTATTTT. The complete variable domain, with remaining parts taken from reference TRBV5-4 and TRBJ2-3, reads ETGVTQSPTHLIKTRGQQVTLRCSSQSGHNTVSWYQQALGQGPQFIFQYYREEENGRGNFPPRFSGLQFPNYSSELNVNALELDDSALYLCASSLLVNRGTSDTQYFGPGTRLTVL.

This clone has a handful of counts. The rearrangement uses TRBV7-8 and TRBJ1-5; tentative D call: TRBD1 (6 bases). Germline V gene lookup returns CDR1 SGHVS and CDR2 FQNEAQ. Between the trimmed V and J ends, which lost 4 bases and 7 bases, there was a span of 11 bases. The CDR3 is 13 amino acids. The DNA for the CDR3 is TGTGCCAGCAGCTCCCGGGACAACCAGCCCCAGCATTTT. Translated, it gives CASSSRDNQPQHF. Full variable domain (remainder filled in from reference TRBV7-8 and TRBJ1-5): GAGVSQSPRYKVAKRGQDVALRCDPISGHVSLFWYQQALGQGPEFLTYFQNEAQLDKSGLPSDRFFAERPEGSVSTLKIQRTQQEDSAVYLCASSSRDNQPQHFGDGTRLSIL.

The V call is TRBV4-1, the J call TRBJ2-1; D is undetermined. This CDR3 region has 13 residues. Germline V gene lookup returns CDR1 MGHRA and CDR2 YSYEKL. V dropped 1 base and J dropped 4 bases, with 5 bases sitting between them. CDR3 nucleotides: TGCGCCAGCAGCCAAGGGGCTTACAATGAGCAGTTCTTC. Amino acids: CASSQGAYNEQFF.

The chain employs TRBV7-6 and TRBJ1-2, with TRBD1 matching over 8 bases. Trimming took 4 bases from V and 6 from J; bases not matched to a gene: 4. The CDR3 is 13 amino acids. Germline V lookup: CDR1 SGHVS, CDR2 FNYEAQ. CDR3 DNA: TGTGCCAGCAGCTCCGGACAGGGTCATGGCTACACCTTC. Its protein is CASSSGQGHGYTF.

This chain connects TRBV27 to TRBJ1-2; 7 bases agree with TRBD1. The CDR3 totals 12 residues. V lost 5 bases, J lost 5 bases, and 2 bases stayed unmatched. Germline V gene data show CDR1 as MNHEY and CDR2 as SMNVEV (reference sequence). CDR3 residues: CASSPTGYGYTF. The CDR3 DNA reads TGTGCCAGCAGTCCGACAGGGTATGGCTACACCTTC.

The gene calls are TRBV7-8 and TRBJ1-1; D unclear. V dropped 1 base and J dropped 4 bases, with 13 bases sitting between them. Germline V gene sequence: CDR1 SGHVS, CDR2 FQNEAQ. The CDR3 sequence is 15 residues long. CDR3 protein: CASSLEVMGSTEAFF. The CDR3 coding sequence is TGTGCCAGCAGCTTAGAGGTTATGGGCAGCACTGAAGCTTTCTTT.

The chain joins TRBV9 to TRBJ1-2; the D is unclear. The CDR3 spans 15 residues. V was clipped by 0 bases and J by 3 bases, with 12 bases between them. Germline CDR1 reads SGDLS; CDR2 reads YYNGEE. CDR3 sequence: CASSVDTGSDYGYTF. The CDR3 region has the DNA TGTGCCAGCAGCGTAGATACCGGGTCCGACTATGGCTACACCTTC.